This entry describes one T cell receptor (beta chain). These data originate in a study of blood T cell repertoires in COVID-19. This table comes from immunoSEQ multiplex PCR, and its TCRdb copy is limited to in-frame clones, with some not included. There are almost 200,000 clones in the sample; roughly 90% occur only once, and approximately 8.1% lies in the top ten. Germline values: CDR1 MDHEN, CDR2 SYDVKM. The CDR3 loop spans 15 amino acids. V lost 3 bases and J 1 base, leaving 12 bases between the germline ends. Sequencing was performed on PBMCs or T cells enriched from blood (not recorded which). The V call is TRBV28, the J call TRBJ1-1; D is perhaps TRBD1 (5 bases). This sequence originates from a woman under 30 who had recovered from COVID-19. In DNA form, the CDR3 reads TGTGCCAGCAGTTTCGGGGGAAGGGAGAACACTGAAGCTTTCTTT. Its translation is CASSFGGRENTEAFF.